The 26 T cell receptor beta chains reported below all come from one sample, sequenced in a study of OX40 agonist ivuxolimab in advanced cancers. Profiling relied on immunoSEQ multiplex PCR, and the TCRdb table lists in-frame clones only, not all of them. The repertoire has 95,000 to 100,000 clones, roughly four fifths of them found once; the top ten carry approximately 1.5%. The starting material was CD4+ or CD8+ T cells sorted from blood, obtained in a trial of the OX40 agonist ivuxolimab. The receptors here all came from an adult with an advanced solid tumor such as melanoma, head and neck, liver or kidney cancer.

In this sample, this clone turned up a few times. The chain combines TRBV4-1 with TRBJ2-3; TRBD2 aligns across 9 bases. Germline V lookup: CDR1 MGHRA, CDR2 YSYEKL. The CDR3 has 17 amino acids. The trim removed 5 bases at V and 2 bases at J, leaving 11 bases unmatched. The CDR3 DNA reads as TGCGCCAGCAGCGGATCATTGACTAGCGGATACACAGATACGCAGTATTTT. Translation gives CASSGSLTSGYTDTQYF.

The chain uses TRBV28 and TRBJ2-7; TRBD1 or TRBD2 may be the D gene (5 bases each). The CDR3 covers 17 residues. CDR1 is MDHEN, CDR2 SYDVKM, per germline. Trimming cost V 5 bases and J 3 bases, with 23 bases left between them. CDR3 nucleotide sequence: TGTGCCAGCAGTCCTCAGAGGGGTAGAGGTAACGGCTACGAGCAGTACTTC. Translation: CASSPQRGRGNGYEQYF.

In nucleotides, the CDR3 is TGTGCCAGCAGCCAAGACGAAGACAGGGCTCGTCGCAATCAGCCCCAGCATTTT. This encodes CASSQDEDRARRNQPQHF. This chain uses TRBV4-2 with TRBJ1-5; the match to TRBD1 covers 7 bases. Germline assignment: CDR1 LGHNA and CDR2 YNFKEQ. This CDR3 region has 18 residues. V shed 0 bases, J shed 2 bases, and the junction held 10 bases outside the gene matches.

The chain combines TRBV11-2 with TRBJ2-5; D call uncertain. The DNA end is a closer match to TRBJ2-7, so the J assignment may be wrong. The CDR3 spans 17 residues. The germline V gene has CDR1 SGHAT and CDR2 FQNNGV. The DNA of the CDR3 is TGTGCCAGCAGCTTACCGTCTGGCGGCCTCAGAATCTACGAGCAGTACTTC. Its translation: CASSLPSGGLRIYEQYF.

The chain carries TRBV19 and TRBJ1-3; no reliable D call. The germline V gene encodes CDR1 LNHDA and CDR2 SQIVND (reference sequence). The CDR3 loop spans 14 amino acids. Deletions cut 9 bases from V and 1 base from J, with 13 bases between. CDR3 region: CASKRVESGNTIYF. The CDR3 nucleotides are TGTGCCAGCAAAAGAGTGGAGTCTGGAAACACCATATATTTT.

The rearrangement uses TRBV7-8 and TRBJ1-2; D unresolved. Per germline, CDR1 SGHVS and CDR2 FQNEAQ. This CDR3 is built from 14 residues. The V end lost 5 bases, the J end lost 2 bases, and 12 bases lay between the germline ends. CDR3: CASSINTGNYGYTF. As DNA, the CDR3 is TGTGCCAGCAGCATCAACACGGGAAACTATGGCTACACCTTC.

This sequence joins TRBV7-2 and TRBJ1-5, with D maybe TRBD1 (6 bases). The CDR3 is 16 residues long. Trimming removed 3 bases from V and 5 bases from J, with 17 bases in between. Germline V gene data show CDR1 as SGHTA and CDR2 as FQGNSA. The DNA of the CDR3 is TGTGCCAGCAGCTTCGGTGGGGGGCTAGTGCATCAGCCCCAGCATTTT. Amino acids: CASSFGGGLVHQPQHF.

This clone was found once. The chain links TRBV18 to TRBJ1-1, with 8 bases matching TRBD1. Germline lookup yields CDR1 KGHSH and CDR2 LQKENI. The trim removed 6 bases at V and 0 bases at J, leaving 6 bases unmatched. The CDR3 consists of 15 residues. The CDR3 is CASSSGQGLNTEAFF. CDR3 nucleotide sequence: TGTGCCAGCTCGTCTGGACAGGGATTGAACACTGAAGCTTTCTTT.

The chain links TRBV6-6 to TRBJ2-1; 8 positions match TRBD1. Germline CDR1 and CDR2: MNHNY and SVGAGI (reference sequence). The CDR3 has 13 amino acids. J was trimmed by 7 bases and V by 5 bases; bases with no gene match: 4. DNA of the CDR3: TGTGCCAGCAGTCGCCGACAGGGGAATGAGCAGTTCTTC. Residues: CASSRRQGNEQFF.

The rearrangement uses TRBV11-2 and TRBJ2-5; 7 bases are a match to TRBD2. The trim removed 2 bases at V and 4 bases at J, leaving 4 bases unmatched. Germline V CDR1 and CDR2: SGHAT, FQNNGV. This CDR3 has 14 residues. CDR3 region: CASSLSGAPETQYF. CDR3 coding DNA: TGTGCCAGCAGCTTAAGCGGGGCCCCAGAGACCCAGTACTTC. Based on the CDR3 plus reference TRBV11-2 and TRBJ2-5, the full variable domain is EAGVAQSPRYKIIEKRQSVAFWCNPISGHATLYWYQQILGQGPKLLIQFQNNGVVDDSQLPKDRFSAERLKGVDSTLKIQPAKLEDSAVYLCASSLSGAPETQYFGPGTRLLVL.

As DNA, the CDR3 is TGTGCCAGCAGAAACTCCAGGGGAAACTATGGCTACACCTTC. Amino acid sequence: CASRNSRGNYGYTF. V is TRBV5-4 and J is TRBJ1-2; tentatively, D is TRBD1 (6 bases). Trimming stripped 5 bases from V and 2 bases from J, with 13 bases between. The CDR3 consists of 14 residues. Germline CDR1 SGHNT, CDR2 YYREEE (reference sequence).

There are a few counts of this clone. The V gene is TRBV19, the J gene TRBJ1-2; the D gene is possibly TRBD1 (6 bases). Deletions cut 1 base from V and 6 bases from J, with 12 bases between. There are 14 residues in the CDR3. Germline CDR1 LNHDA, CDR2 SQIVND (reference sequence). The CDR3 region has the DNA TGTGCCAGTAGTATAGTCGGGGGGCTGGATGGCTACACCTTC. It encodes CASSIVGGLDGYTF.

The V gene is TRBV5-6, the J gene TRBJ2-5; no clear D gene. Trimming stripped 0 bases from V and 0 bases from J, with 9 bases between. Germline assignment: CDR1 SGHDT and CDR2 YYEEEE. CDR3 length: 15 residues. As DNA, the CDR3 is TGTGCCAGCAGCTTGGTTGCTCTAGACCAAGAGACCCAGTACTTC. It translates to CASSLVALDQETQYF.

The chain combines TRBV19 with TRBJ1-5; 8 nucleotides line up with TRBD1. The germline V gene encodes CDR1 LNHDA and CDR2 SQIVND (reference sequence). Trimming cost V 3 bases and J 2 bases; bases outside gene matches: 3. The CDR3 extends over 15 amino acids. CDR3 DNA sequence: TGTGCCAGTAGTATGGGACAGGCTCGCAATCAGCCCCAGCATTTT. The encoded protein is CASSMGQARNQPQHF. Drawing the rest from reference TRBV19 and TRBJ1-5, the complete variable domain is DGGITQSPKYLFRKEGQNVTLSCEQNLNHDAMYWYRQDPGQGLRLIYYSQIVNDFQKGDIAEGYSVSREKKESFPLTVTSAQKNPTAFYLCASSMGQARNQPQHFGDGTRLSIL.

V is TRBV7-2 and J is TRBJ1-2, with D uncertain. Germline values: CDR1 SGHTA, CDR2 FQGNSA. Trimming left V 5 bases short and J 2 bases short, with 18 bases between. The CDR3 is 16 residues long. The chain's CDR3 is CASSPTTSITNYGYTF. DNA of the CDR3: TGTGCCAGCAGCCCGACGACATCGATTACGAACTATGGCTACACCTTC.

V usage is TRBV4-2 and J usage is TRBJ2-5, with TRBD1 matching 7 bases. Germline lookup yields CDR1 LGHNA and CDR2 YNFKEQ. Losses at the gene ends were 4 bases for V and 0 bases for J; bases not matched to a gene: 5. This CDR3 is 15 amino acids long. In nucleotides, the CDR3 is TGTGCCAGCAGCCTTGGGGACAGCTACCAAGAGACCCAGTACTTC. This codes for CASSLGDSYQETQYF.

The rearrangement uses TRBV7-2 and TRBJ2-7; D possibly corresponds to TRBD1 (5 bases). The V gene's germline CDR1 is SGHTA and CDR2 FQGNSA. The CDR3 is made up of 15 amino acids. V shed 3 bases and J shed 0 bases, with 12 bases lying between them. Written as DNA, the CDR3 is TGTGCCAGCAGCTTCAGGGTCTGGGGCTCCTACGAGCAGTACTTC. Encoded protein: CASSFRVWGSYEQYF.

The CDR3 region is CASSYGGVGQPQHF. CDR3 DNA: TGTGCCAGCAGTTACGGGGGGGTGGGTCAGCCCCAGCATTTT. The chain is built from TRBV6-5 and TRBJ1-5; tentatively, D is TRBD1 (5 bases). This CDR3 has 14 amino acids. Per germline, CDR1 MNHEY and CDR2 SVGAGI. Trimming removed 2 bases at V and 6 bases at J, with 11 bases between.

CDR3 nucleotide sequence: TGTGCCAGCAGTTCGCTTAGGGCCGCTGAGACCCAGTACTTC. Protein: CASSSLRAAETQYF. This chain connects TRBV28 to TRBJ2-5, with D uncertain. This CDR3 region has 14 residues. CDR1 is MDHEN and CDR2 is SYDVKM in the germline V gene. With 4 bases removed from V and 5 bases from J, the gap between germline ends came to 14 bases.

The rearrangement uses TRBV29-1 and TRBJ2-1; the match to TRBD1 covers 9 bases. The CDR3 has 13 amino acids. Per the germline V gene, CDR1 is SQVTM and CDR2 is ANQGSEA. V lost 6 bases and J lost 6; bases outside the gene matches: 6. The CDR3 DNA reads TGCAGCGTGCATCGGACAGGGGTCAATGAGCAGTTCTTC. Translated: CSVHRTGVNEQFF.

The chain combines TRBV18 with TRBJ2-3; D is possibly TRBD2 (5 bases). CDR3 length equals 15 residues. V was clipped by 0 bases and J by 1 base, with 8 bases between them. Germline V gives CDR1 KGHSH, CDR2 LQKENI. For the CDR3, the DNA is TGTGCCAGCTCACCACCCTGGGGAGGCACAGATACGCAGTATTTT. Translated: CASSPPWGGTDTQYF.

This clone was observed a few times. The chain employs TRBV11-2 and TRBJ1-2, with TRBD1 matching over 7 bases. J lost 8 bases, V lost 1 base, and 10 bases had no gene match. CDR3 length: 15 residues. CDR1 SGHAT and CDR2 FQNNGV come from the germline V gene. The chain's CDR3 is CASSLAGQSGGGYTF. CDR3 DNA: TGTGCCAGCAGCTTAGCGGGACAGTCAGGAGGCGGCTACACCTTC. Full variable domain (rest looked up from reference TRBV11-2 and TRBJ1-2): EAGVAQSPRYKIIEKRQSVAFWCNPISGHATLYWYQQILGQGPKLLIQFQNNGVVDDSQLPKDRFSAERLKGVDSTLKIQPAKLEDSAVYLCASSLAGQSGGGYTFGSGTRLTVV.

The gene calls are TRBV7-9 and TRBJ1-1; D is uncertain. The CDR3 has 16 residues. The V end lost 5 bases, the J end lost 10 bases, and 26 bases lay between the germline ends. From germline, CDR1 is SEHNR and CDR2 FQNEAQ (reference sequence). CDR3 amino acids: CASSARTTQEEGGAFF. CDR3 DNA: TGTGCCAGCAGCGCCCGTACGACACAAGAGGAAGGTGGAGCTTTCTTT.

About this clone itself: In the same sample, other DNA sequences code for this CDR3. The CDR3 is CASSLTGGGQETQYF. The CDR3 DNA is TGTGCCAGCAGCCTAACAGGGGGCGGACAAGAGACCCAGTACTTC. The chain couples TRBV28 to TRBJ2-5; TRBD1 matches 9 bases. The CDR3 totals 15 residues. Germline CDR1 MDHEN, CDR2 SYDVKM. The V segment lost 6 bases and the J segment 2 bases; nucleotides outside the gene matches: 7.

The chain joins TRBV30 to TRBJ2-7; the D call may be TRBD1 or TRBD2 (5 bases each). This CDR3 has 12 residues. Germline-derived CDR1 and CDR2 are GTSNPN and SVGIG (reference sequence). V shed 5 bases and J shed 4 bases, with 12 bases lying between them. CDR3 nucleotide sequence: TGTGCCTGGGCCGGGACGGGTTACGAGCAGTACTTC. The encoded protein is CAWAGTGYEQYF.

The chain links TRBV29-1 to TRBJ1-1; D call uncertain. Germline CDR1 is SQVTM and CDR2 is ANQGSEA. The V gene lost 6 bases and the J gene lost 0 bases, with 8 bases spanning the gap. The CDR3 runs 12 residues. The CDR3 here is CSVAWLNTEAFF. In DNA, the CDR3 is TGCAGCGTAGCCTGGTTGAACACTGAAGCTTTCTTT. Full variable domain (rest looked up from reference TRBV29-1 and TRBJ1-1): SAVISQKPSRDICQRGTSLTIQCQVDSQVTMMFWYRQQPGQSLTLIATANQGSEATYESGFVIDKFPISRPNLTFSTLTVSNMSPEDSSIYLCSVAWLNTEAFFGQGTRLTVV.